The 3 T cell receptor beta chains presented below share a single source sample, sequenced in a study of glioma-infiltrating T cells. Using RNA template, CDR3s of TCR alpha and beta were amplified with iRepertoire arm-PCR. A single record per CDR3 protein comes from TCRdb applying MiXCR to the multiplex PCR reads. The profile covers approximately 120,000 distinct CDR3 sequences, with roughly 20% appearing a single time and approximately 16% taken by the ten largest. Sequenced: glioma tissue, nonneoplastic brain tissue, or PBMCs (not recorded which). Source of these receptors: a human donor with low-grade glioma or glioblastoma, undergoing nonglioma brain surgery, or in good health (not recorded which).

This chain uses TRBV29-1 with TRBJ1-1; 7 bases are shared with TRBD1. CDR1 is SQVTM and CDR2 is ANQGSEA in the germline V gene. The CDR3 has 12 residues. V lost 7 bases to trimming and J lost 6 bases; unmatched junction nucleotides: 8. In DNA, the CDR3 is TGCAGCGCTGGGACAGCCGGCGCTGAAGCTTTCTTT. This translates into CSAGTAGAEAFF.

This clonotype was seen at least ten times. The rearrangement links TRBV18 to TRBJ2-1; D unclear. The CDR3 totals 12 residues. Per germline, CDR1 KGHSH and CDR2 LQKENI. Trimming left V 3 bases short and J 6 bases short, with 6 bases between. The CDR3 here is CASSPEANEQFF. CDR3 in DNA: TGTGCCAGCTCACCTGAGGCCAATGAGCAGTTCTTC.

As regards this clonotype: This may arise from a read error, as a much more abundant clone is one base away. This chain uses TRBV14 with TRBJ1-6; tentatively, D is TRBD1 (5 bases). V was shortened by 8 bases and J by 10 bases, with 21 bases between the two germline ends. Germline V gene sequence: CDR1 SGHDN, CDR2 FVKESK. The CDR3 loop spans 15 amino acids. This chain's CDR3 is CASGPTGGGGSPLHF. In DNA, the CDR3 is TGTGCCAGCGGCCCGACCGGCGGCGGGGGGTCACCCCTCCACTTT.